Sequencing of this T cell receptor beta chain was carried out in a study of Graves' ophthalmopathy and Graves' hyperthyroidism. Amplification from RNA transcripts yielded the TCR beta CDR3 regions. Second-round multiplex PCR came after first-round RT-PCR with HTBI primers. TCRdb fed the multiplex PCR reads into MiXCR, producing one record per CDR3 protein. The data show about 550,000 distinct CDR3 sequences, about two fifths seen once. The authors enrolled newly diagnosed hyperthyroidism patients aged 18 to 65 with under 2 months' duration. V lost 5 bases and J lost 5; bases outside the gene matches: 15. The CDR3 sequence is 17 residues long. The germline gives CDR1 SEHNR, CDR2 FQNEAQ (reference sequence).

Material for sequencing was peripheral blood or thyroid tissue (not recorded which). The receptor's source is an adult man with Graves' hyperthyroidism. The chain has TRBV7-9 and TRBJ2-5; 9 nucleotides line up with TRBD1. CDR3 nucleotides: TGTGCCAGCAGCGCGGAGTTAGGGACAGGGATCTACGAGACCCAGTACTTC. It is translated as CASSAELGTGIYETQYF. Complete variable domain (other parts from reference TRBV7-9 and TRBJ2-5): DTGVSQNPRHKITKRGQNVTFRCDPISEHNRLYWYRQTLGQGPEFLTYFQNEAQLEKSRLLSDRFSAERPKGSFSTLEIQRTEQGDSAMYLCASSAELGTGIYETQYFGPGTRLLVL.